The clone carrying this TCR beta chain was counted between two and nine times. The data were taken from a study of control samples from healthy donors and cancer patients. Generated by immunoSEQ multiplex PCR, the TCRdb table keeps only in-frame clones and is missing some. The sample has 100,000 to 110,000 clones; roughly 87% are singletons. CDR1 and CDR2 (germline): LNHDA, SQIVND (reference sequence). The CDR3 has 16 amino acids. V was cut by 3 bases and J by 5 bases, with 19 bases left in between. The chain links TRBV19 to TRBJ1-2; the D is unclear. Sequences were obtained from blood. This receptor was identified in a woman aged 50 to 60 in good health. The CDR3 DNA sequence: TGTGCCAGTAGTATTCGCGAGGTCCGGGTGCCATATGGCTACACCTTC. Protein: CASSIREVRVPYGYTF.